This T cell receptor (beta chain) appears in the sequencing data of a study of blood T cell repertoires in COVID-19 (dated by TCRdb to 2019 to 2021). Concerning the study at large: Samples covering the acute and convalescent phases of COVID-19 were provided by collaborators in the United States, Italy and Spain. The material from the prospective study consisted of cDNA or gDNA derived from T cells, B-cell-depleted T cells, or PBMCs. Deeply sampled blood TCRbeta repertoires from subjects exposed to, actively infected with, or recovered from COVID-19 were included in the dataset. The repertoires were made available in a free public database intended to serve as a resource for research on the immune response to SARS-CoV-2. Samples came from the ongoing ImmuneRACE study (first 160 participants) plus 1,254 subjects from 6 global collaborators. Nearly every sample came with metadata listing a de-identified subject ID, COVID-19 status, age in years and sex. Where available, HLA class I and class II types were taken from metadata supplied by the sample provider and were not determined by assay-based typing.

TCRbeta CDR3 regions were amplified from genomic DNA by means of the immunoSEQ Assay, a bias-controlled multiplex PCR. The authors' analysis ran thus. Within the assay, amplification of reference gene primers was used to estimate how many nucleated cells each sample contained. To quantify the absolute abundance of each unique TCRbeta CDR3 rearrangement, sequence reads were collapsed and filtered. For each sample, productive Simpson clonality was calculated by taking the square root of Simpson's diversity index across productive rearrangements. Not all clones reach the TCRdb copy of this immuneACCESS table, which keeps in-frame sequences only. Checked studies attribute under half of the gap to unresolved V genes and leave the rest unexplained. D and trimming come from the DNA, and the V and J calls and clone size come from that table. For this sample there are under 300,000 clones; 75% to 85% appear just once. The ten largest make up around 12% of the sample.

Summary of the overall study and its limitations: The quantity of clinical and demographic metadata differed by source and by participant and was supplied without curation.

Note on this clone: Its cognate antigen has yet to be identified. Base quality data are lacking; no much larger clone is found one base away.

V is trimmed back by 6 bases and J by 3 bases, and the junction contains 5 bases that no gene match accounts for. Taken from the germline V gene, the CDR1 and CDR2 loops are SGHTS and YDEGEE. The CDR3, cysteine through phenylalanine, is 13 amino acids long. Only CDR3 DNA remains: 39 bases, in frame from the first base. Each collaborating institution followed its own protocols to collect whole blood in K2EDTA tubes. For TCRbeta analysis, collaborator samples were shipped as frozen whole blood, as isolated PBMCs, or as DNA extracted from either sample type. The specimen was peripheral blood. The rearranged segments are TRBV5-8 and TRBJ1-2; 7 of the junction bases match TRBD1. The sequence was collected from a woman between 55 and 75 years old with active or convalescent COVID-19. The CDR3 corresponds to CASTGQNHYGYTF. The sequenced DNA: TGTGCCAGCACGGGACAGAACCACTATGGCTACACCTTC.